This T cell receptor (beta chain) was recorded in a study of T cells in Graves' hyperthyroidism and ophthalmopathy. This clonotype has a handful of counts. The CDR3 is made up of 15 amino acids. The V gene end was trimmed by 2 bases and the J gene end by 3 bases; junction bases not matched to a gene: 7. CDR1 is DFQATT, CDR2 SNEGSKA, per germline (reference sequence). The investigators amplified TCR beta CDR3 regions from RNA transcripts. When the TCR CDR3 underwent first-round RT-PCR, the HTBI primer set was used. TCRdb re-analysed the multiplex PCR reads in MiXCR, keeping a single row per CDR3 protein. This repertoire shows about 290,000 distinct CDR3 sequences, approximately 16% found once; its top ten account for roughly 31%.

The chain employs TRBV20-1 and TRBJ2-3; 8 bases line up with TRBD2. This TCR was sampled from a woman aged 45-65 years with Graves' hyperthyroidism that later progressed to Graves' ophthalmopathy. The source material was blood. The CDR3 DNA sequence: TGCAGTGCTAGAAAAGCGGGAGCTCCGACAGATACGCAGTATTTT. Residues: CSARKAGAPTDTQYF.